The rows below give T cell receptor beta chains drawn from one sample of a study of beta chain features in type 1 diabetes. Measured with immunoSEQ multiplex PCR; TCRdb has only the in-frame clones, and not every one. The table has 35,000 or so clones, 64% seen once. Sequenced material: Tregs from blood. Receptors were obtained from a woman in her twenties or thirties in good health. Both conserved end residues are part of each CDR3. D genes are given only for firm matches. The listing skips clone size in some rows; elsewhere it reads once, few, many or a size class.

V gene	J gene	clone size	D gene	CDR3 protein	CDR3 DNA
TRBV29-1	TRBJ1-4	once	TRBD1	CSVGGQGNEKLFF	TGCAGCGTTGGAGGACAGGGGAATGAAAAACTGTTTTTT
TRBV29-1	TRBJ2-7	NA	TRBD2	CSGGGLAGTTYEQYF	TGCAGCGGGGGAGGACTAGCGGGAACTACCTACGAGCAGTACTTC
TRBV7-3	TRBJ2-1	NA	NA	CASSISDYNEQFF	TGTGCCAGCAGCATTAGCGACTACAATGAGCAGTTCTTC
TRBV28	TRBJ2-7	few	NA	CASNEGSYEQYF	TGTGCCAGCAACGAGGGTTCCTACGAGCAGTACTTC
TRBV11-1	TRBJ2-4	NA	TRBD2	CASSLREGYIQYF	TGTGCCAGCAGCCTTAGGGAGGGCTACATTCAGTACTTC
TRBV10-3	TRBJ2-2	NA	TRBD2	CAIRPTSGRDTGELFF	TGTGCCATCAGGCCAACTAGCGGGAGGGATACCGGGGAGCTGTTTTTT
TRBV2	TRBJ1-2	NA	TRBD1	CASSEGRGLEGYTF	TGTGCCAGCAGTGAGGGCAGGGGGCTGGAGGGCTACACCTTC
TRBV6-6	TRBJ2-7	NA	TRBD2	CASSYSSGGKYEQYF	TGTGCCAGCAGTTACTCTTCCGGGGGGAAATACGAGCAGTACTTC
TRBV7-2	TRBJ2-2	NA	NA	CASRSARWNTGELFF	TGTGCCAGCAGGTCAGCTAGGTGGAACACCGGGGAGCTGTTTTTT
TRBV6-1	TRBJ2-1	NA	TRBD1	CASREGQGGNNEQFF	TGTGCCAGCAGAGAAGGACAGGGGGGTAACAATGAGCAGTTCTTC
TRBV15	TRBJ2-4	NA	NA	CATSRDTGNIQYF	TGTGCCACCAGCAGAGATACAGGGAACATTCAGTACTTC
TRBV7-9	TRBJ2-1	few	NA	CASIPAAQGSYNEQFF	TGTGCCAGCATCCCAGCGGCACAGGGCTCCTACAATGAGCAGTTCTTC
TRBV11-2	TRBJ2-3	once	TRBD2	CASSLDGRETADTQYF	TGTGCCAGCAGCTTGGATGGGCGGGAGACTGCAGATACGCAGTATTTT
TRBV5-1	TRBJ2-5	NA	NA	CASRWGFAETQYF	TGCGCCAGCAGATGGGGCTTTGCGGAGACCCAGTACTTC
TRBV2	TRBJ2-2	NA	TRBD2	CASRGTSVPGELFF	TGTGCCAGCCGCGGGACTAGCGTCCCTGGGGAGCTGTTTTTT
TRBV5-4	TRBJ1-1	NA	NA	CASSLAGGRVISEAFF	TGTGCCAGCAGCTTGGCGGGGGGAAGAGTTATCTCTGAAGCTTTCTTT
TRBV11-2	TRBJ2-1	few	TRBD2	CASSLGWLLAGGNEQFF	TGTGCCAGCAGCTTAGGTTGGTTACTAGCGGGAGGAAATGAGCAGTTCTTC
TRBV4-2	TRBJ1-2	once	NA	CASSQLGPSGGYTF	TGTGCCAGCAGCCAACTGGGGCCGTCGGGTGGCTACACCTTC
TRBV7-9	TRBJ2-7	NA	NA	CASSLLATSYEQYF	TGTGCCAGCAGTCTGCTAGCGACCTCCTACGAGCAGTACTTC
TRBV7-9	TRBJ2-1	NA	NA	CASSRGREQFF	TGTGCCAGCAGCCGTGGGAGGGAGCAGTTCTTC